This T cell receptor (beta chain) was identified in a study of cytomegalovirus exposure and HLA in healthy donors. On the study more broadly: Unique TCRs numbering around 80 million, obtained from HLA-typed donors, made up an early data release. When 300 to 400 donors were genotyped, 81% of them were found to fall in the Caucasian-associated ancestry cluster.

The PCR made use of 60 Vbeta and 13 Jbeta primers. Original data processing: The count from a later analysis was 70 million to 85 million unique TCR beta chains, approximately 9.9 million of them shared. Generated by immunoSEQ multiplex PCR, the TCRdb table keeps only in-frame clones and is missing some. V and J calls and clone size are copied from that table; D and trimming were computed from the DNA. Of some 50,000 clones listed, around three quarters were seen once; the top ten hold roughly 6.5%. The CDR3 has 12 residues. From germline, CDR1 is SQVTM and CDR2 ANQGSEA. Trimming pared 3 bases from V and 6 bases from J, leaving 10 bases between. Regarding the study as a whole: Specificity for CMV antigens was confirmed in vitro for a few of the CMV-associated chains.

For this clone: The antigen is unknown.

Sample: PBMCs. The receptor was derived from a man younger than 45 in good health and CMV-seronegative. The chain links TRBV29-1 to TRBJ2-3, with D unclear. CDR3 sequence reads: CSVDSSVDTQYF. CDR3 coding DNA: TGCAGCGTTGACTCTAGTGTGGATACGCAGTATTTT.